What follows are 18 T cell receptor beta chains derived from one specimen sequenced in a study of blood T cells in healthy people across ages. Alongside a J-beta primer mix, a sample-barcoded 5' primer served in a second PCR lasting roughly 7 to 11 cycles. TCRdb called the 5' RACE reads again in MiXCR, with one record for every CDR3 protein. The table has over 1,500,000 distinct CDR3 sequences, more than 35% seen once. Sequencing used blood. The receptors were sampled from a human donor in good health.

In its sample, this clonotype was seen a few times. This rearrangement joins TRBV20-1 to TRBJ1-4, with D hard to call. The CDR3 has 14 residues. Germline CDR1 and CDR2: DFQATT and SNEGSKA (reference sequence). V was trimmed by 3 bases and J by 0 bases, leaving 8 bases between them. The chain's CDR3 is CSASIRTTNEKLFF. Here the CDR3 DNA reads TGCAGTGCTAGTATCAGAACAACTAATGAAAAACTGTTTTTT.

This chain links TRBV4-1 with TRBJ2-2; D perhaps matches TRBD2 (6 bases). The germline gives CDR1 MGHRA, CDR2 YSYEKL. The CDR3 has 16 amino acids. V was trimmed by 1 base and J by 4 bases, leaving 13 bases between them. The CDR3 sequence is CASSQVSRGGTGELFF. CDR3 bases: TGCGCCAGCAGCCAAGTCAGCCGGGGAGGCACCGGGGAGCTGTTTTTT.

The V call is TRBV7-2, the J call TRBJ2-3; unclear D gene. Germline CDR1 and CDR2: SGHTA and FQGNSA. CDR3 length equals 14 residues. V was trimmed by 5 bases and J by 3 bases, leaving 12 bases between them. The CDR3 DNA sequence: TGTGCCAGCAGCCCCCGGGCCAGGACAGATACGCAGTATTTT. Its translation: CASSPRARTDTQYF.

CDR3 amino acids: CASSLVYRDLADTQYF. The CDR3 DNA is TGTGCCAGCAGCTTAGTTTACAGGGATTTGGCAGATACGCAGTATTTT. V is TRBV7-2 and J is TRBJ2-3; D is possibly TRBD1 (6 bases). Germline-derived CDR1 and CDR2 are SGHTA and FQGNSA. Between the trimmed V and J ends, which lost 1 base and 4 bases, there was a span of 15 bases. The CDR3 contains 16 residues.

This clonotype has a handful of counts. This rearrangement joins TRBV12-3 or TRBV12-4 to TRBJ2-5, with D possibly called TRBD1 or TRBD2 (7 bases each). The CDR3 runs 15 residues. Trimming stripped 7 bases from V and 2 bases from J, with 17 bases between. CDR3 in DNA: TGTGCCAGCACCCAGGGGGGGGTCGGGCAAGAGACCCAGTACTTC. Translation: CASTQGGVGQETQYF.

This rearrangement joins TRBV7-2 to TRBJ1-1; D is uncertain. The CDR3 is 15 amino acids. The V gene lost 4 bases and the J gene lost 10 bases, with 22 bases spanning the gap. Germline V gene sequence: CDR1 SGHTA, CDR2 FQGNSA. CDR3 coding DNA: TGTGCCAGCAGCTCTCACCTCTCTCAGATCGGCAGAGCTTTCTTT. This sequence encodes CASSSHLSQIGRAFF.

V and J are TRBV9 and TRBJ2-3; the D gene is possibly TRBD2 (5 bases). Deletions cut 3 bases from V and 2 bases from J, with 10 bases between. Germline assignment: CDR1 SGDLS and CDR2 YYNGEE. CDR3 length: 14 amino acids. CDR3 in amino acids: CASSAGDSTDTQYF. CDR3 nucleotides: TGTGCCAGCAGCGCCGGGGATTCCACAGATACGCAGTATTTT.

This clonotype was observed many times. A read error is possible here, since a much larger clone lies one base away. This chain uses TRBV6-6 with TRBJ2-6; D is uncertain. The CDR3 extends over 15 amino acids. The ends were cut back, 2 bases at V and 0 bases at J, with 5 bases in the middle. Germline CDR1 MNHNY, CDR2 SVGAGI (reference sequence). The CDR3 coding sequence is TGTGCCAGCAGTTACGCCAGCTCTGGGGCCAACGTCCTGACTTTC. Translated: CASSYASSGANVLTF.

This clonotype occurred a few times. V is TRBV15 and J is TRBJ1-5; D gene ambiguous. The V gene's germline CDR1 is LNHNV and CDR2 YYDKDF (reference sequence). The CDR3 covers 14 residues. V was shortened by 0 bases and J by 4 bases, with 7 bases between the two germline ends. The CDR3 coding sequence is TGTGCCACCAGCAGAGAAGCAGCAAATCAGCCCCAGCATTTT. Its translation is CATSREAANQPQHF. The variable domain in full, completed from reference TRBV15 and TRBJ1-5, reads DAMVIQNPRYQVTQFGKPVTLSCSQTLNHNVMYWYQQKSSQAPKLLFHYYDKDFNNEADTPDNFQSRRPNTSFCFLDIRSPGLGDTAMYLCATSREAANQPQHFGDGTRLSIL.

Concerning this clonotype itself: This may be a read error, as it is one base from a much larger clone. The chain is built from TRBV29-1 and TRBJ1-1, with 8 bases fitting TRBD1. Germline CDR1 and CDR2: SQVTM and ANQGSEA. Germline trimming cut 7 bases from V and 4 bases from J; bases unmatched to any gene: 11. There are 14 residues in the CDR3. CDR3 protein: CSASLGQGGTEAFF. DNA of the CDR3: TGCAGCGCCAGCCTTGGACAGGGAGGCACTGAAGCTTTCTTT.

The J gene is TRBJ2-3, the V gene TRBV5-1; D is possibly TRBD1 (5 bases). CDR3 length: 14 amino acids. V was clipped by 3 bases and J by 8 bases, with 16 bases between them. The germline gives CDR1 SGHRS, CDR2 YFSETQ. The CDR3 DNA is TGCGCCAGCAGCTCGCGTAGGACGCAGGGTACGCAGTATTTT. Its protein is CASSSRRTQGTQYF. Variable domain in full (rest from reference TRBV5-1 and TRBJ2-3): KAGVTQTPRYLIKTRGQQVTLSCSPISGHRSVSWYQQTPGQGLQFLFEYFSETQRNKGNFPGRFSGRQFSNSRSEMNVSTLELGDSALYLCASSSRRTQGTQYFGPGTRLTVL.

The sample holds a few counts of this clonotype. The chain is built from TRBV27 and TRBJ1-2; maybe TRBD1 (5 bases). With 4 bases removed from V and 6 bases from J, the gap between germline ends came to 27 bases. This CDR3 contains 18 residues. From germline, CDR1 is MNHEY and CDR2 SMNVEV (reference sequence). The CDR3 DNA is TGTGCCAGCAGTTCCAATTTCGGGGCGGGCGAAGGGATGGATGGCTACACCTTC. Translating it yields CASSSNFGAGEGMDGYTF.

This clonotype occurred a few times. The chain couples TRBV7-2 to TRBJ2-3, with D possibly called TRBD1 or TRBD2 (5 bases each). V shed 5 bases and J shed 8 bases, with 17 bases lying between them. CDR1 and CDR2 (germline): SGHTA, FQGNSA. CDR3 size: 14 residues. The DNA of the CDR3 is TGTGCCAGCAGCCCCCACCCGGGGCCTGGTACGCAGTATTTT. This gives the protein CASSPHPGPGTQYF.

This clonotype was detected only a few times. V is TRBV20-1 and J is TRBJ2-3; TRBD2 aligns across 9 bases. There are 15 residues in the CDR3. Germline assignment: CDR1 DFQATT and CDR2 SNEGSKA (reference sequence). V shed 4 bases and J 10 bases; nucleotides not matched to a gene: 15. The CDR3 nucleotides are TGCAGTGCTACCGATCCGCGGGGGGGACGGGGGGCGCAGTATTTT. Amino acid sequence: CSATDPRGGRGAQYF.

This clonotype was counted only a few times. V is TRBV14 and J is TRBJ2-1; 7 nucleotides match TRBD1. The CDR3 contains 16 residues. Per the germline V gene, CDR1 is SGHDN and CDR2 is FVKESK. With 5 bases clipped from V and 8 bases from J, the junction kept 15 bases outside the gene matches. CDR3 amino acids: CASSNYHRGWYDEQFF. The CDR3 DNA is TGTGCCAGCAGCAATTATCACAGGGGTTGGTACGATGAGCAGTTCTTC.

The V and J genes are TRBV6-4 and TRBJ2-3; perhaps TRBD2 as D (6 bases). The CDR3 runs 13 residues. Germline lookup yields CDR1 MRHNA and CDR2 SNTAGT. V lost 2 bases and J lost 6, with 9 bases in between. CDR3 coding DNA: TGTGCCAGCAGTGACGGGGCGGGGGATACGCAGTATTTT. This codes for CASSDGAGDTQYF.

The chain links TRBV6-1 to TRBJ2-1; 9 bases map to TRBD2. From germline, CDR1 is MNHNS and CDR2 SASEGT. Losses at the gene ends were 6 bases for V and 9 bases for J; bases not matched to a gene: 18. The CDR3 length is 17 residues. The CDR3 loop reads CASRRLGLASGVLEQFF. The CDR3 DNA reads as TGTGCCAGCAGAAGACTAGGTTTGGCTAGCGGGGTTCTTGAGCAGTTCTTC.

This clonotype was seen more than once but under ten times. The chain uses TRBV20-1 and TRBJ2-5, with 8 bases lining up with TRBD1. The germline V gene has CDR1 DFQATT and CDR2 SNEGSKA (reference sequence). With V trimmed by 3 bases and J by 2 bases, 8 bases remained unmatched. This CDR3 comprises 15 residues. CDR3 coding DNA: TGCAGTGCTAGGACCGGACAGGGCCGACAAGAGACCCAGTACTTC. Protein product: CSARTGQGRQETQYF.